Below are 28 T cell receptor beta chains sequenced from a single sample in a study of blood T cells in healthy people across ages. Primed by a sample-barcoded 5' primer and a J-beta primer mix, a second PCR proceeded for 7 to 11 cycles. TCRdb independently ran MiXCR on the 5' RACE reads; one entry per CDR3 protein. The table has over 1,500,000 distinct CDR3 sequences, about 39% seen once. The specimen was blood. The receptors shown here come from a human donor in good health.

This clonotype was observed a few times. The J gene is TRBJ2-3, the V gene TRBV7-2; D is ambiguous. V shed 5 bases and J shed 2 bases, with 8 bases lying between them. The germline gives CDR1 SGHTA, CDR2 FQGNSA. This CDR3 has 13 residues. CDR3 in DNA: TGTGCCAGCAGCGGTAGGAACACAGATACGCAGTATTTT. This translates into CASSGRNTDTQYF.

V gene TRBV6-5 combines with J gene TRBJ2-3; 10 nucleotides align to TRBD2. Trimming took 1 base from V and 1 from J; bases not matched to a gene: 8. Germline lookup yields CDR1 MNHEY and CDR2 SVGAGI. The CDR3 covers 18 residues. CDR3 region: CASSYLGSGGFGTDTQYF. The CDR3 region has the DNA TGTGCCAGCAGTTACTTGGGTAGCGGGGGGTTCGGCACAGATACGCAGTATTTT.

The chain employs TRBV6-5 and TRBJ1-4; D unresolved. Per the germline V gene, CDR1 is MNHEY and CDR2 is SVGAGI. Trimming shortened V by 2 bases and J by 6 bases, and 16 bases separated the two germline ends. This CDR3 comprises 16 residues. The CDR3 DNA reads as TGTGCCAGCAGTTACGGAGTACCCACGCCGGATGAAAAACTGTTTTTT. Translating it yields CASSYGVPTPDEKLFF.

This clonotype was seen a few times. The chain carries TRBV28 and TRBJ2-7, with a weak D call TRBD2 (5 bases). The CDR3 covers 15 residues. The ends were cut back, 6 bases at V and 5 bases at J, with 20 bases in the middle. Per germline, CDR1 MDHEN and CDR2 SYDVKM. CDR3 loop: CASSTEGLATNEQYF. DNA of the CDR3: TGTGCCAGCAGCACCGAGGGTTTGGCAACGAACGAGCAGTACTTC.

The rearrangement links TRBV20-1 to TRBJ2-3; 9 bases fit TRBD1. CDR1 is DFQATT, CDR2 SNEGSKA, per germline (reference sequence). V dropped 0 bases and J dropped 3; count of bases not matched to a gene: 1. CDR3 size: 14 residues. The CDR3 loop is CSAREGTGTDTQYF. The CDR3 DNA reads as TGCAGTGCTAGAGAGGGGACAGGGACAGATACGCAGTATTTT.

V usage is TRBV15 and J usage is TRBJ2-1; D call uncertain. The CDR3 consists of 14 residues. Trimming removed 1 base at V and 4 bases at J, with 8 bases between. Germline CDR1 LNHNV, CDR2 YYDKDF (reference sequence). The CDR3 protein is CATSRGVAYNEQFF. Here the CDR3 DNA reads TGTGCCACCAGCAGAGGGGTAGCTTACAATGAGCAGTTCTTC.

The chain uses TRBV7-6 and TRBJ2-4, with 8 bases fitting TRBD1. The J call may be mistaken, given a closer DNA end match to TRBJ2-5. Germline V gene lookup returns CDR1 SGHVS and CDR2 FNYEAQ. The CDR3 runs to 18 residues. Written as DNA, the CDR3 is TGTGCCAGCAGCTCCGTCCCCCCCTGGTCAGGGGGCTTTGAGACCCAGTACTTC. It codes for CASSSVPPWSGGFETQYF.

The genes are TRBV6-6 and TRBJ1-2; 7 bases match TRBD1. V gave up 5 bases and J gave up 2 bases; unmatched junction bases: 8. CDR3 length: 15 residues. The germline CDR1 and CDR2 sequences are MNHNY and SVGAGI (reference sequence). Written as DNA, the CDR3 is TGTGCCAGCAGTAACCACGGACAGGCCAACTATGGCTACACCTTC. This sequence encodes CASSNHGQANYGYTF.

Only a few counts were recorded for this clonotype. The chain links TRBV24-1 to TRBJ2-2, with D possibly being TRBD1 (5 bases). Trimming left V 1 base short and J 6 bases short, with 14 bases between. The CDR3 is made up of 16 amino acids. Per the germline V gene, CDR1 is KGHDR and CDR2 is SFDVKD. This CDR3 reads CATSDFSGQRAGELFF. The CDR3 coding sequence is TGTGCCACCAGTGATTTCTCAGGACAACGCGCCGGGGAGCTGTTTTTT.

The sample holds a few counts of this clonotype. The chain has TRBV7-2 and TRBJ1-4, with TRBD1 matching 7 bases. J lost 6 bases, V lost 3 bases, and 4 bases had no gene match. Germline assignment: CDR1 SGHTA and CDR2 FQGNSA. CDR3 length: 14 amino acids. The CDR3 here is CASSLGTVHEKLFF. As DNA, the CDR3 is TGTGCCAGCAGCTTGGGGACAGTCCATGAAAAACTGTTTTTT.

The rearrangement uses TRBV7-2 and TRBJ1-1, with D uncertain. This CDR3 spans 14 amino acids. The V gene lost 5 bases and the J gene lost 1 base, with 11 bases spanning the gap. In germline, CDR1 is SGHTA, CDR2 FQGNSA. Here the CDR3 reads CASSPKIWNTEAFF. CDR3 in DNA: TGTGCCAGCAGCCCGAAGATCTGGAACACTGAAGCTTTCTTT.

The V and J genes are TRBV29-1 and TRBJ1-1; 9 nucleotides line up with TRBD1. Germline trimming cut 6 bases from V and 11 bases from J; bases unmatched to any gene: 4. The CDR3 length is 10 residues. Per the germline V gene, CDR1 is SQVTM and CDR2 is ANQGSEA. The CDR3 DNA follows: TGCAGCGTCATCGGGACAGGGGCTTTCTTT. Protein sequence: CSVIGTGAFF. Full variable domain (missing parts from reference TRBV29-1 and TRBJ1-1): SAVISQKPSRDICQRGTSLTIQCQVDSQVTMMFWYRQQPGQSLTLIATANQGSEATYESGFVIDKFPISRPNLTFSTLTVSNMSPEDSSIYLCSVIGTGAFFGQGTRLTVV.

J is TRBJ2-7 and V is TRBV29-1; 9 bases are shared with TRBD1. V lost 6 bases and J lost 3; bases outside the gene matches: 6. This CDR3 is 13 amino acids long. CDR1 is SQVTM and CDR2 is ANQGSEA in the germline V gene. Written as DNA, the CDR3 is TGCAGCGTGGAAACGGACAGGGGCTACGAGCAGTACTTC. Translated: CSVETDRGYEQYF.

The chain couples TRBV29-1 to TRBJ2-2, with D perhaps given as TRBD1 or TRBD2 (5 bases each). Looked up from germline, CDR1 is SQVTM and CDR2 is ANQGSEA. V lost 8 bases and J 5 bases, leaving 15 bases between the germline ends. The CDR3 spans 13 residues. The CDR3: CSSARGRTGELFF. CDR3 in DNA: TGCAGCTCTGCAAGGGGACGGACCGGGGAGCTGTTTTTT.

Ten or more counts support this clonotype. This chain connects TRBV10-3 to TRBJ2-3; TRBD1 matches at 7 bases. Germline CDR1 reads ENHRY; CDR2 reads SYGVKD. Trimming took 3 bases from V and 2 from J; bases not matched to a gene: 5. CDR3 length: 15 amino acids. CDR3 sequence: CAISERDRNTDTQYF. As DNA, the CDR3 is TGTGCCATCAGTGAAAGGGACAGAAACACAGATACGCAGTATTTT.

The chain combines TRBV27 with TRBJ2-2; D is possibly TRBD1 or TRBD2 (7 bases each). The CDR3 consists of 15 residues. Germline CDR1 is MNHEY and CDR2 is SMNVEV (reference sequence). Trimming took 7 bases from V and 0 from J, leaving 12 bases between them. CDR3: CASKGRGPNTGELFF. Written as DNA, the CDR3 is TGTGCCAGCAAGGGGAGGGGGCCGAACACCGGGGAGCTGTTTTTT.

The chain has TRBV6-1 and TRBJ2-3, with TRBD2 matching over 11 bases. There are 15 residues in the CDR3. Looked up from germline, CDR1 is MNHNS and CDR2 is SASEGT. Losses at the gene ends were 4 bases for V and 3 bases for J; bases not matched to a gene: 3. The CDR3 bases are TGTGCCAGCAGTGTGACTAGCGGGGTGACAGATACGCAGTATTTT. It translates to CASSVTSGVTDTQYF.

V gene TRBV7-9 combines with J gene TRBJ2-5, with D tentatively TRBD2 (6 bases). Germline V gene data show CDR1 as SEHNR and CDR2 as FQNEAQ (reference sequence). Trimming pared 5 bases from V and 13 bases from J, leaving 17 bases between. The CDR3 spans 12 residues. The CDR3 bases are TGTGCCAGCAGCCCGGAGGGACTGGGAACGTACTTC. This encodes CASSPEGLGTYF.

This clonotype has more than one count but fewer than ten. CDR3 region: CASSTDSPDFDEQYF. CDR3 bases: TGCGCCAGCAGCACCGACAGCCCGGATTTCGACGAGCAGTACTTC. V is TRBV5-1 and J is TRBJ2-7, with D possibly matching TRBD1 (5 bases). Per the germline V gene, CDR1 is SGHRS and CDR2 is YFSETQ. The V end lost 4 bases, the J end lost 5 bases, and 19 bases lay between the germline ends. The CDR3 has 15 residues.

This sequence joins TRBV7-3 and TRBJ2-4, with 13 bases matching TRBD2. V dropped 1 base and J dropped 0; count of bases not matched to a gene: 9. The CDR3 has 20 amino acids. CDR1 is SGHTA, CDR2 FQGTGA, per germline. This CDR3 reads CASSLSLGLAGFLAKNIQYF. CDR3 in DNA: TGTGCCAGCAGCTTAAGTTTGGGACTAGCGGGATTCCTAGCCAAAAACATTCAGTACTTC. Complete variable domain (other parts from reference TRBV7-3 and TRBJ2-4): GAGVSQTPSNKVTEKGKYVELRCDPISGHTALYWYRQSLGQGPEFLIYFQGTGAADDSGLPNDRFFAVRPEGSVSTLKIQRTERGDSAVYLCASSLSLGLAGFLAKNIQYFGAGTRLSVL.

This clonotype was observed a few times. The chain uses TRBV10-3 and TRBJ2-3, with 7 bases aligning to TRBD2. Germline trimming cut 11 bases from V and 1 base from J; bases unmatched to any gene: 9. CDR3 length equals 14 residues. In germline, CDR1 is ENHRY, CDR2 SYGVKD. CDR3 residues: CASRRGGGTDTQYF. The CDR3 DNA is TGTGCCTCCCGTCGGGGAGGGGGCACAGATACGCAGTATTTT.

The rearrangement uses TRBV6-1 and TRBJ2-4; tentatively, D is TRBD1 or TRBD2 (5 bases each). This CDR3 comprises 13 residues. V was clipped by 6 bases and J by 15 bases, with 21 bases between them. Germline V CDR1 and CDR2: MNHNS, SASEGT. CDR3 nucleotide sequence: TGTGCCAGCAGCCGGGACGGGTTCTACGAGCGGTACTTC. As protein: CASSRDGFYERYF.

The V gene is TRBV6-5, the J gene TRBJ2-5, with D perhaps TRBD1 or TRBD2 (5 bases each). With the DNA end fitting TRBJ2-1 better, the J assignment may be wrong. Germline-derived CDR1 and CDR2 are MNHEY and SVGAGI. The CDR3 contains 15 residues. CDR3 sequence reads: CASSLTGTPQETQFF. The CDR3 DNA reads TGTGCCAGCAGCCTTACCGGGACCCCACAAGAGACCCAGTTCTTC.

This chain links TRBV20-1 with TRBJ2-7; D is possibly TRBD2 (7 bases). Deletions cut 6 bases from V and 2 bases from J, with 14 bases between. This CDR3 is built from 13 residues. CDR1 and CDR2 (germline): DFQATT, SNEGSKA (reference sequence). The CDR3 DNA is TGCAGTGCCTCGGCGGGGGCGGCCTACGAGCAGTACTTC. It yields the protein CSASAGAAYEQYF.

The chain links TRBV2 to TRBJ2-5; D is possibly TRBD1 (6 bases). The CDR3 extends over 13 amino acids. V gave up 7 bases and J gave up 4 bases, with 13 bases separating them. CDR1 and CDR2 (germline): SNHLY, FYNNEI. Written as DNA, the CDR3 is TGTGCCAGCACGGACAGACCCCCAGAGACCCAGTACTTC. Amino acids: CASTDRPPETQYF.

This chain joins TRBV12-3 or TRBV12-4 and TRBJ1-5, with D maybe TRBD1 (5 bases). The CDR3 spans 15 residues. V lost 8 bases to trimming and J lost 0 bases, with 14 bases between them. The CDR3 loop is CASPLGHYSNQPQHF. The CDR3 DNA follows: TGTGCCAGCCCTCTAGGACATTATAGCAATCAGCCCCAGCATTTT.

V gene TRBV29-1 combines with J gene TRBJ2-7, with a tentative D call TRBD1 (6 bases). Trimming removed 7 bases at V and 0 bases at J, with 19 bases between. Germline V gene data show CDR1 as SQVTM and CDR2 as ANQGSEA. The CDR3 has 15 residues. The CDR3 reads CSARLRTEDSYEQYF. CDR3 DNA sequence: TGCAGCGCCAGGCTTAGGACAGAGGACTCCTACGAGCAGTACTTC.

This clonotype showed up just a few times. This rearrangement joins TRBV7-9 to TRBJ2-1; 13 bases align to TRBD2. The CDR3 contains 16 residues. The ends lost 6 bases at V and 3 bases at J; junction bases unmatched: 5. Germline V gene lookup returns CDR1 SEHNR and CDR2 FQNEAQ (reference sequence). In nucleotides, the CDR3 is TGTGCCAGCAGGGGGACTAGCGGGGCATTCTACAATGAGCAGTTCTTC. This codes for CASRGTSGAFYNEQFF.